What follows describes a single T cell receptor beta chain. The data originate from a study of patients and donors after allogeneic stem cell transplantation. TCRdb ran MiXCR on the RT-PCR reads and lists one entry per CDR3 protein. Among over 150,000 distinct CDR3 sequences listed, roughly 30% were seen once. Trimming removed 7 bases from V and 1 base from J; junction bases left unmatched: 3. The length of the CDR3 is 14 residues. The V gene's germline CDR1 is SNHLY and CDR2 FYNNEI. What was sequenced was blood, either unsorted or a sorted T cell fraction (not recorded which). The origin of this receptor is a human donor who was either an allogeneic HSCT recipient or a stem cell or donor lymphocyte infusion donor (not recorded which). It is not recorded whose cells these are; they may come from a transplant donor. This rearrangement joins TRBV2 to TRBJ1-5, with 8 bases identical to TRBD1. The CDR3 sequence: CASKDRASNQPQHF. For the CDR3, the DNA is TGTGCCAGCAAGGACAGGGCAAGCAATCAGCCCCAGCATTTT.